This T cell receptor beta chain was sequenced for a study of OX40 agonist ivuxolimab in advanced cancers. With 0 bases clipped from V and 5 bases from J, the junction kept 12 bases outside the gene matches. The CDR3 totals 17 residues. Germline lookup yields CDR1 SGDLS and CDR2 YYNGEE. Clones were sequenced by immunoSEQ multiplex PCR, and TCRdb holds only the in-frame ones, with some missing. The sample shows roughly 63,000 clones, around nine tenths of them seen only once. Blood sampling took place at baseline, cycle 4 day 1, and cycle 7 day 1. This rearrangement joins TRBV9 to TRBJ2-5; 8 bases are a match to TRBD2. The specimen was CD4+ or CD8+ T cells sorted from blood, collected in a trial of the OX40 agonist ivuxolimab. This sequence was found in an adult with an advanced solid tumor such as melanoma, head and neck, liver or kidney cancer. Here the CDR3 DNA reads TGTGCCAGCAGCGTAGGAGAGGGACTAGAACTCGGTGAGACCCAGTACTTC. This codes for CASSVGEGLELGETQYF.